The clone carrying this T cell receptor beta chain was observed many times. Its target is not known. PBMCs numbering at least 7 million were isolated per sample. CDR1 MGHRA and CDR2 YSYEKL come from the germline V gene. The CDR3 runs 14 residues. Trimming shortened V by 0 bases and J by 2 bases, and 5 bases separated the two germline ends. The data were taken from a study of blood T cells in healthy people across ages. A J-beta primer mix and a sample-barcoded 5' primer were used in a second PCR of roughly 6 to 12 cycles. Every individual sample yielded 3 million or more paired-end reads (each containing CDR3). TCRdb reprocessed the 5' RACE reads via MiXCR and lists one record per CDR3 protein. Of 1.5 million to 2 million distinct CDR3 sequences in the sample, roughly 27% were seen once. Findings and limits, study-wide: The study found TCR beta diversity correlated strongly with naive T cell percentage. Naive CD4+ cells and diversity were both higher in long-lived donors than in aged donors.

The V gene is TRBV4-1, the J gene TRBJ2-4; unclear D gene. The clonotype originates from a woman in her thirties in good health. Sequencing was performed on blood. CDR3 sequence reads: CASSQDVPKNIQYF. The CDR3 bases are TGCGCCAGCAGCCAAGATGTCCCCAAAAACATTCAGTACTTC.